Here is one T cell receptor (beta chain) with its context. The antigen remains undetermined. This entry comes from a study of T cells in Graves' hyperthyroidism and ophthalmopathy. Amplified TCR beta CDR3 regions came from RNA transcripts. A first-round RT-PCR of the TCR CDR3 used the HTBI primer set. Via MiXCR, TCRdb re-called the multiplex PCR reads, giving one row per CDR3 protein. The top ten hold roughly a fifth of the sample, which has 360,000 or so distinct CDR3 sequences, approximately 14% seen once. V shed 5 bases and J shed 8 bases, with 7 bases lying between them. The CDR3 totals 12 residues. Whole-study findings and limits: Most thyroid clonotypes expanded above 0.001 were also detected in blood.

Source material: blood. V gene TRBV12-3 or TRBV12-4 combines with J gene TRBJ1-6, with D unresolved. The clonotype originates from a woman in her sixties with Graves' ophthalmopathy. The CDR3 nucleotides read TGTGCCAGCAGTACGGGGTATTCACCCCTCCACTTT. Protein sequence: CASSTGYSPLHF.